This T cell receptor (beta chain) is from a study of Tregs in tolerant kidney transplant recipients. The data were produced by immunoSEQ multiplex PCR, yet TCRdb's version contains in-frame clones alone and is incomplete. The table lists some 110,000 clones, roughly 92% of them singletons, with roughly 0.63% in the top ten. This CDR3 contains 15 residues. V dropped 0 bases and J dropped 5; count of bases not matched to a gene: 4. Germline V gene data show CDR1 as SGHRS and CDR2 as YFSETQ. The V and J genes are TRBV5-1 and TRBJ2-2; 7 bases map to TRBD1. The clonotype was recovered from a human donor in good health. The sequencing sample was made of CD4+ T cells from blood. The CDR3 loop reads CASSLEGALTGELFF. The DNA for the CDR3 is TGCGCCAGCAGCTTGGAGGGGGCTTTAACCGGGGAGCTGTTTTTT.